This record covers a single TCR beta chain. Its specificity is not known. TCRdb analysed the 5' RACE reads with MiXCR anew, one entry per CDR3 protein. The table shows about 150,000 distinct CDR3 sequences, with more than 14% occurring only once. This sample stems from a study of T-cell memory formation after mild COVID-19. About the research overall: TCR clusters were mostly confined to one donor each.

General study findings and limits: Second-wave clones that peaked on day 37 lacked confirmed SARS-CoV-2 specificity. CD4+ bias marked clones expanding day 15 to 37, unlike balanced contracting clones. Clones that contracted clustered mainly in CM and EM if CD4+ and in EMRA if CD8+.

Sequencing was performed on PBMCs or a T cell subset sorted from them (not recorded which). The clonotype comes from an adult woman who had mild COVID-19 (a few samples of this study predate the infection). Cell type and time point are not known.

CDR3 nucleotide sequence: TGTGCCGCTGGTAGCCTAAGCTCCTACAATGAGCAGTTCTTC. This translates into CAAGSLSSYNEQFF. This chain links TRBV27 with TRBJ2-1; D unresolved. V lost 11 bases and J lost 0, with 14 bases in between. This CDR3 is built from 14 residues. In germline, CDR1 is MNHEY, CDR2 SMNVEV (reference sequence).